Sample share makes the clone carrying this T cell receptor beta chain medium-sized. Its antigen is not known. Tregs were sorted as CD4+CD25+CD127-/low cells. V was pared by 6 bases and J by 0 bases, with 2 bases of the junction left unmatched. The V gene's germline CDR1 is SEHNR and CDR2 FQNEAQ (reference sequence). The CDR3 loop spans 14 amino acids. Full-length variable regions came from constant-region reverse primers plus semi-nested Nested Universal Primer A PCR. TCRdb reanalysed the 5' RACE reads using MiXCR and keeps one entry per CDR3 protein. The repertoire holds roughly 9,900 distinct CDR3 sequences, under 20% seen once, with about 4.1% in the top ten. General study points: Tumor Treg TCRs overlapped most with tumor naive CD4+ cells. The larger-cohort validation was restricted to a single TCR beta V-J rearrangement rather than whole repertoires. Tumor memory CD4+ T cell TCR gene usage clustered with blood and lymph node memory CD4+ cells and lymph node naive CD4+ cells.

The chain employs TRBV7-9 and TRBJ2-3; 8 nucleotides match TRBD1. This TCR was sampled from a female donor with breast cancer. Material: Tregs sorted from a lymph node. The CDR3 DNA reads TGTGCCAGCAGGGACAGGGCTAGCACAGATACGCAGTATTTT. Amino acid sequence: CASRDRASTDTQYF.